Given below is one T cell receptor beta chain in context. Its antigen is unidentified. The germline V gene has CDR1 SQVTM and CDR2 ANQGSEA. This CDR3 is built from 14 residues. The V and J ends lost 6 bases and 5 bases respectively, with 17 bases between them. A single record per CDR3 protein comes from TCRdb applying MiXCR to the RT-PCR reads. The sample comprises hundreds of thousands of distinct CDR3 sequences, about 18% of which are singletons, and under 13% rests with the top ten. This sample was taken from a study of response to subunit inactivated influenza vaccine. Study results and limitations: Authors suggested each seasonal influenza vaccination recruits few new T cells.

The TCR was taken from a man over 45 who received an inactivated influenza vaccine. Sequenced here: PBMCs from blood, sampled 4 to 6 days after vaccination. V and J are TRBV29-1 and TRBJ2-1, with D perhaps being TRBD1 or TRBD2 (5 bases each). The CDR3 protein is CSVWDGYRDNEQFF. Written as DNA, the CDR3 is TGCAGCGTCTGGGACGGGTATCGGGACAATGAGCAGTTCTTC.